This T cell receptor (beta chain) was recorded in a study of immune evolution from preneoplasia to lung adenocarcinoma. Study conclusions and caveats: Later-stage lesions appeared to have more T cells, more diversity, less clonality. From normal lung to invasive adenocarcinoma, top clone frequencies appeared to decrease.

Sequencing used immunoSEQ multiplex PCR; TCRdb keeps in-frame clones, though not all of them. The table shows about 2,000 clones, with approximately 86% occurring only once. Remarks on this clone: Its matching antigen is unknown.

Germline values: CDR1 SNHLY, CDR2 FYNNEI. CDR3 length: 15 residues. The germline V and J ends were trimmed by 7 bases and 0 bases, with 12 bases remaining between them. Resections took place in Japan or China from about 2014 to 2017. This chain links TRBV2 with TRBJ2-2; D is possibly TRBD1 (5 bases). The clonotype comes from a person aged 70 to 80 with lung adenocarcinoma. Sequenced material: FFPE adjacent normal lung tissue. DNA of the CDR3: TGTGCCAGCATCTTACAGGACCCGAACACCGGGGAGCTGTTTTTT. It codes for CASILQDPNTGELFF.